This T cell receptor beta chain was recovered during a study of regulatory T cells in long-lasting Graves disease (dated by TCRdb to the early 2020s). At the level of the whole study: To count as having persistent Graves' disease, a patient had to have received antithyroid drug treatment for over 5 years with TSH receptor autoantibodies remaining persistently positive. Peripheral blood TCR sequencing and RNA sequencing compared persistent Graves' disease patients with newly diagnosed Graves' disease patients. The study was registered as a clinical trial and conducted in China. A total of roughly 35 samples underwent TCR sequencing: about 13 from persistent and approximately 20 from newly diagnosed Graves' disease patients. In the clinical cohort, patients with persistent Graves' disease had used antithyroid drugs for an average of around 9.9 years. Overall results and qualifications from the work: Preferential use of TRBV28, TRBJ1-2 and TRBJ2-5 was observed in persistent disease, whereas TRBV20-1 and TRBJ2-1 were favored in newly diagnosed disease. The authors acknowledged the small sample size as a limitation that may reduce accuracy. The study examined only peripheral blood because the primary lesion, thyroid tissue, could not be accessed. Persistent Graves' disease patients showed lower TCR Shannon entropy and fewer highly expanded clones than newly diagnosed patients, suggesting clonal expansion. More public clonotypes were shared among persistent patients (fewer than 3,000) than among newly diagnosed patients (under 1,000). Only the TCR beta chain was sequenced and analyzed.

Details on this clonotype: Its antigen is not yet known. One base away there is no much larger clone; base qualities are not given.

The library was obtained by multiplex PCR. Sequencing instrument: Illumina HiSeq 4000. CDR3 regions were amplified by Arm-PCR with iRepertoire HTBI primers to construct TCR beta libraries. PCR products were gel purified before sequencing. The original methods were these. A total of fewer than 70 TRBV and some 15 TRBJ segments were identified across samples and were used for gene usage analysis of CDR3 amino acid clonotypes. Filtered high-quality paired reads were merged into contigs using COPE and FqMerger. BLAST was used to align contigs to IMGT TRBV, TRBD and TRBJ reference genes, with CDR3 defined following IMGT. Any clonotype with a frequency above 0.1% was counted as a highly expanded clone. Repertoire diversity was measured by Shannon entropy, and V-J evenness by the Gini coefficient. A clonotype was considered public if more than one individual shared it. The raw public reads went through TCRdb reprocessing: fastp at Q25, MiXCR clone calling, in-frame beta chains kept. For every CDR3 protein sequence, its rows merge into one entry that carries the most common genes and DNA. V and J calls and clone size were set by TCRdb, not the authors. Present in this sample are 300,000 to 500,000 distinct CDR3 sequences, less than 25% of which were seen just once. The top ten clones comprise around 21% of the sample.

The sample's time point label, in plain terms: persistent/refractory GD, antithyroid drugs over 5 years with positive TRAb. For both TCR sequencing and RNA sequencing, RNA was extracted from PBMCs in TRIzol. Graves' disease was diagnosed according to American Thyroid Association guidelines. Recruitment of patients was carried out at an endocrinology department in Xi'an, China. Each patient gave roughly 10 milliliters of peripheral blood, collected in an EDTA anticoagulant tube. Ficoll Paque Plus density gradient separation was used to isolate PBMCs, and no further T cell sorting was performed. An Agilent 2100 Bioanalyzer and agarose gel were used to check RNA quality, and a NanoDrop 2000 was used to measure RNA concentration. At the junction V is shortened by 7 bases and J by 8 bases, with 17 bases in between. CDR1 and CDR2, per the germline V gene (reference sequence), are LNHDA and SQIVND. The CDR3 has 14 amino acids, counting the end cysteine and phenylalanine. The read is trimmed to its CDR3 DNA, 42 bases read in frame from base 1.

In this chain, TRBV19 is recombined with TRBJ1-4; D gene: possibly TRBD1, on 6 matching bases. The material was peripheral blood mononuclear cells (PBMCs), obtained when the disease was refractory, from a patient treated with antithyroid drugs. The receptor was isolated from a female donor with Graves disease. The nucleotides read TGTGCCAGTATCGCGCGCGGGGGGCAGGAAAAACTGTTTTTT. Its protein product is CASIARGGQEKLFF.